This T cell receptor (beta chain) was found in a study of TIL therapy for anti-PD-1-resistant metastatic lung cancer. Study-wide points: Many TIL product clones were absent from baseline tumor, suggesting clonal contraction.

Note on this clone: Antigen specificity is unknown.

Indicated time point: pre-treatment sample, taken before nivolumab and TIL therapy. Pleural nodules or supraclavicular lymph nodes made up most of the excised metastases sampled. Germline V gene sequence: CDR1 SNHLY, CDR2 FYNNEI. The CDR3 has 11 residues. Between the trimmed V and J ends, which lost 6 bases and 3 bases, there was a span of 5 bases. Sequencing used immunoSEQ v3. Sequencing used immunoSEQ multiplex PCR; TCRdb keeps in-frame clones, though not all of them. The profile shows about 7,500 clones, roughly 74% of them singletons. Sequencing was performed on tumor tissue, taken at baseline. This receptor was identified in a person aged 25 to 85 with non-small cell lung cancer. This rearrangement joins TRBV2 to TRBJ2-5; the D is unclear. CDR3 sequence reads: CASRVEETQYF. In nucleotides, the CDR3 is TGTGCCAGCAGGGTAGAAGAGACCCAGTACTTC.